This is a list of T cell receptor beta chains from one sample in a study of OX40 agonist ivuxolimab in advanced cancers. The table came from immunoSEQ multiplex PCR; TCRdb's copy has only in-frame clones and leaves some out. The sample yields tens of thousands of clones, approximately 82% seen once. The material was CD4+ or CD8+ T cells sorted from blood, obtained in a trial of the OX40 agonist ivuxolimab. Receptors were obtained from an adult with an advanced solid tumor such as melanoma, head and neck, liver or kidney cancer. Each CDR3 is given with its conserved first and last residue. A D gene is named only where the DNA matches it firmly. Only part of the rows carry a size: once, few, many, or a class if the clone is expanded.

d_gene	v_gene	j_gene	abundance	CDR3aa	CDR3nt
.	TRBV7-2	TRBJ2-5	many	CASSESQTQYF	TGTGCCAGCAGCGAGAGCCAGACCCAGTACTTC
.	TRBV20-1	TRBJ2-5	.	CSARDLETQYF	TGCAGTGCAAGGGACCTAGAGACCCAGTACTTC
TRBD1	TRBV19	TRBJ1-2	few	CASRDPQGARGYTF	TGTGCCAGTAGGGACCCCCAGGGGGCAAGGGGCTACACCTTC
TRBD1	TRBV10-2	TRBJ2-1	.	CASSEFLDREKFF	TGCGCCAGCAGTGAGTTTTTAGACAGGGAGAAGTTCTTC
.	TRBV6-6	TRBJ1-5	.	CASSYAAGNQPQHF	TGTGCCAGCAGTTACGCGGCGGGCAATCAGCCCCAGCATTTT
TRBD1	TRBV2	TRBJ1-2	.	CASRWEGQGGGYTF	TGTGCCAGCAGATGGGAAGGACAGGGGGGTGGCTACACCTTC
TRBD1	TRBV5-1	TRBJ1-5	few	CASSLEPGTGDNQPQHF	TGCGCCAGCAGCTTGGAACCCGGGACAGGGGACAATCAGCCCCAGCATTTT
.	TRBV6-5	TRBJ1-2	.	CASSYLLSRGGYGYTF	TGTGCCAGCAGTTACCTTCTGTCGCGAGGGGGCTATGGCTACACCTTC
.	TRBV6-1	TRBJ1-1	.	CASTQSGGTEAFF	TGTGCCAGCACCCAATCCGGCGGCACTGAAGCTTTCTTT
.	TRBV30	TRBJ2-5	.	CAWSTPETQYF	TGTGCCTGGAGTACCCCGGAGACCCAGTACTTC
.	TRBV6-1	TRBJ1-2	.	CASSEGRIYGYTF	TGTGCCAGCAGTGAGGGCAGGATCTATGGCTACACCTTC
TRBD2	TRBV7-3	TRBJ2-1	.	CASSREASGGPNEQFF	TGTGCCAGCAGCCGCGAGGCTAGCGGGGGCCCAAATGAGCAGTTCTTC
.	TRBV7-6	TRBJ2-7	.	CASSPRAGVVPPYEQYF	TGTGCCAGCAGCCCTAGGGCAGGGGTCGTCCCTCCGTACGAGCAGTACTTC
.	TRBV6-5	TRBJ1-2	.	CASSYSGKGRGYTF	TGTGCCAGCAGTTACTCGGGGAAAGGGAGGGGCTACACCTTC
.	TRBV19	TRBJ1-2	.	CASRPMSGYGYTF	TGTGCCAGTAGGCCGATGAGTGGCTATGGCTACACCTTC
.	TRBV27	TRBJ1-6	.	CASSLRSGTGDSPLHF	TGTGCCAGCAGTTTACGAAGCGGGACGGGGGATTCACCCCTCCACTTT
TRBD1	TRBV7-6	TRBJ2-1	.	CASSPLGRGGDSHEQFF	TGTGCCAGCAGCCCCTTAGGGAGAGGGGGCGACTCCCATGAGCAGTTCTTC
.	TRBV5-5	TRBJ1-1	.	CASSYLGKAFF	TGTGCCAGCAGCTACCTAGGGAAAGCTTTCTTT
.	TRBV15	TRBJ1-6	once	CATSRDWGRGNSPLHF	TGTGCCACCAGCAGAGACTGGGGGCGCGGTAATTCACCCCTCCACTTT
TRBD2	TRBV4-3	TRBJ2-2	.	CASSLQRGLRTGELFF	TGCGCCAGCAGCCTACAGCGGGGACTTCGCACCGGGGAGCTGTTTTTT
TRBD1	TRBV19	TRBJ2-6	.	CASSDRATGANVLTF	TGTGCCAGTAGTGACAGGGCTACTGGGGCCAACGTCCTGACTTTC
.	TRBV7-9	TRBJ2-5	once	CASSTDSIGETQYF	TGTGCCAGCAGCACCGACAGTATCGGAGAGACCCAGTACTTC